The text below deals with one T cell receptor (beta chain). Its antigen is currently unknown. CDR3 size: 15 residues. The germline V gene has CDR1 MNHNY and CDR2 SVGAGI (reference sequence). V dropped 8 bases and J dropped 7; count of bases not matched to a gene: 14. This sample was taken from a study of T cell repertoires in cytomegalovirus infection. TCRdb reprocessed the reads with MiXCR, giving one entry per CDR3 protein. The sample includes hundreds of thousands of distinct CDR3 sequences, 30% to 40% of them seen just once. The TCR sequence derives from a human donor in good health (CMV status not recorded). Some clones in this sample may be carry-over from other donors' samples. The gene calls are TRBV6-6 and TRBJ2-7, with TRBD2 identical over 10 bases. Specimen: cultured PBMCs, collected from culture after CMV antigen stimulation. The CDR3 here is CASPSRSGRRGEQYF. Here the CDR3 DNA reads TGTGCCAGCCCATCCCGTAGCGGGAGGCGAGGGGAGCAGTACTTC.